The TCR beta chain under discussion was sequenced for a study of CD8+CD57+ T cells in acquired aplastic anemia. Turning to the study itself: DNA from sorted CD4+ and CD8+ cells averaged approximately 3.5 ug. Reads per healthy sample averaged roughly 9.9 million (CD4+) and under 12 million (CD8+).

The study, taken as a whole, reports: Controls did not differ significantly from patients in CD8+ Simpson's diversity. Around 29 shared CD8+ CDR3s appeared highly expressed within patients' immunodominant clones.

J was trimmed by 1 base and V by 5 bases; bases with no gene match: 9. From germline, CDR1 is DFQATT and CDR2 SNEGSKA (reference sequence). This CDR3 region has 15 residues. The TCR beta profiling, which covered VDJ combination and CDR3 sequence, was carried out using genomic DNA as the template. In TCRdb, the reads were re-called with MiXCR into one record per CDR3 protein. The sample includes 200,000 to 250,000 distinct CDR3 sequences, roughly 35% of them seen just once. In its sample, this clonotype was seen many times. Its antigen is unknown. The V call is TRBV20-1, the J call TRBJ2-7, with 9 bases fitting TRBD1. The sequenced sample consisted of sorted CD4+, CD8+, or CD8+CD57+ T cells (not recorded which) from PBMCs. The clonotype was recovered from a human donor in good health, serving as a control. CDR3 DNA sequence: TGCAGTGCTTTATTTATGGACAGGGGATCCTACGAGCAGTACTTC. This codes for CSALFMDRGSYEQYF.